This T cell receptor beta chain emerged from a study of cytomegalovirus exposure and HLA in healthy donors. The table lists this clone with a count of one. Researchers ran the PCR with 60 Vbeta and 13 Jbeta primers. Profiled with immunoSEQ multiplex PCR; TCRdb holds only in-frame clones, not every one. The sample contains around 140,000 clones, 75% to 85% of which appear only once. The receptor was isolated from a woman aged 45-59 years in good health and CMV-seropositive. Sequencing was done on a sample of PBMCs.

In nucleotides, the CDR3 is TGTGCCAGCAGTTTTGTCCAGGGGAAGGGCTACACCTTC. The encoded protein is CASSFVQGKGYTF. J is TRBJ1-2 and V is TRBV28; perhaps TRBD1 as D (6 bases). The CDR3 runs to 13 residues. Trimming removed 3 bases from V and 8 bases from J, with 13 bases in between. Germline-derived CDR1 and CDR2 are MDHEN and SYDVKM.